These 22 T cell receptor beta chains came from one sample sequenced in a study of T cell clonality in common variable immunodeficiency. Clones were read by immunoSEQ multiplex PCR, and TCRdb kept only the in-frame ones, dropping some. Singletons are absent from the sample, which has 30,000 to 35,000 clones. The specimen sequenced was peripheral blood mononuclear cells. Receptors originate from a person between 18 and 75 years old in good health.

This clone was found many times. The read halts 3 residues ahead of the CDR3 end, with the missing end drawn from the germline J gene. The chain joins TRBV19 to TRBJ1-5; no clear D. Trimming removed 6 bases from V and 3 bases from J, with 15 bases in between. The germline gives CDR1 LNHDA, CDR2 SQIVND (reference sequence). The CDR3 is made up of 15 amino acids. This CDR3 is CASRGQASINQPQHF. CDR3 DNA, as far as it was read: TGTGCCAGTAGAGGGCAGGCTTCCATCAATCAGCCC.

This clone was seen many times. Sequencing ends 3 residues short of the CDR3 end; the germline J gene provides the rest. The chain has TRBV30 and TRBJ2-7; maybe TRBD1 (6 bases). CDR3 length: 16 residues. Germline V gene sequence: CDR1 GTSNPN, CDR2 SVGIG (reference sequence). V was clipped by 0 bases and J by 1 base, with 16 bases between them. The CDR3 spells CAWSVLRGTRSYEQYF. CDR3 bases read: TGTGCCTGGAGTGTACTGAGGGGGACCCGTTCCTACGAG.

This clone has a count of ten or more. The read ends 3 residues early relative to the CDR3; the germline J gene fills the gap. The chain recombines TRBV6-1 with TRBJ2-3, with TRBD2 as a possible D gene (5 bases). CDR1 and CDR2 from the germline V gene are MNHNS and SASEGT. CDR3 length: 15 residues. The germline V and J ends were trimmed by 2 bases and 5 bases, with 14 bases remaining between them. CDR3 protein: CASSETWARGDTQYF. The part of the CDR3 DNA that was read is TGTGCCAGCAGTGAAACGTGGGCCCGGGGAGATACG.

This clone was observed many times. The read terminates 3 residues before the CDR3 end, so the remaining end is supplied by the germline J gene. The chain combines TRBV12-3 or TRBV12-4 with TRBJ2-7; 8 bases fit TRBD1. V trimming: 5 bases; J trimming: 5 bases; junction bases outside the gene matches: 14. The CDR3 has 16 residues. This CDR3 is CASSESPIRGLDEQYF. The CDR3 bases that were read are TGTGCCAGCAGTGAATCCCCTATCAGGGGGCTAGACGAG.

This clone was seen at least ten times. The read halts 3 residues ahead of the CDR3 end, with the missing end drawn from the germline J gene. The chain joins TRBV30 to TRBJ2-7, with D perhaps TRBD1 (6 bases). This CDR3 is 15 amino acids long. Per the germline V gene, CDR1 is GTSNPN and CDR2 is SVGIG (reference sequence). V shed 6 bases and J shed 0 bases, with 18 bases lying between them. CDR3 DNA, as far as it was read: TGTGCCTGCACCACCGGGGCAGGGGTCTCCTACGAG. Translation gives CACTTGAGVSYE. The full CDR3 is CACTTGAGVSYEQYF.

This clone occurred many times. The CDR3 goes on 3 residues after the read ends, and that part is filled in from the germline J gene. The rearrangement joins TRBV14 to TRBJ2-5; D gene unclear. The V gene lost 4 bases and the J gene lost 4 bases, with 13 bases spanning the gap. The CDR3 is made up of 14 amino acids. Germline V gene lookup returns CDR1 SGHDN and CDR2 FVKESK. CDR3 DNA, as far as it was read: TGTGCCAGCAGCCCCTCACAGTGGCCAGAGACC. Translating it yields CASSPSQWPET. Given in full, the CDR3 is CASSPSQWPETQYF.

Regarding this clone: The CDR3 end falls 3 residues outside the read, so it is completed with the germline J gene. The chain links TRBV19 to TRBJ1-5, with no clear D. The CDR3 consists of 14 residues. Trimming stripped 6 bases from V and 8 bases from J, with 17 bases between. Germline CDR1 is LNHDA and CDR2 is SQIVND (reference sequence). CDR3 bases read: TGTGCCAGTAGCGAAACTAGCGCTCAAGAGCCC. This encodes CASSETSAQEP. The CDR3 in full is CASSETSAQEPQHF. The full variable domain, with the rest looked up from reference TRBV19 and TRBJ1-5, is DGGITQSPKYLFRKEGQNVTLSCEQNLNHDAMYWYRQDPGQGLRLIYYSQIVNDFQKGDIAEGYSVSREKKESFPLTVTSAQKNPTAFYLCASSETSAQEPQHFGDGTRLSIL.

In this sample, this clone turned up many times. Sequencing ends 3 residues short of the CDR3 end; the germline J gene provides the rest. V and J are TRBV20-1 and TRBJ2-1; 16 bases are shared with TRBD2. Per the germline V gene, CDR1 is DFQATT and CDR2 is SNEGSKA (reference sequence). V shed 0 bases, J shed 4 bases, and the junction held 9 bases outside the gene matches. The CDR3 totals 19 residues. The CDR3 DNA, read in part, is TGCAGTGCTAGAGATCAGGGACTAGCGGGAGGGGGGGATTACAATGAG. This encodes CSARDQGLAGGGDYNE. The CDR3 reads in full as CSARDQGLAGGGDYNEQFF.

In its sample, this clone was seen a few times. The CDR3 extends 3 residues past the end of the read, so its final part is completed from the germline J gene. V usage is TRBV11-2 and J usage is TRBJ1-1; D is undetermined. The CDR3 length is 14 residues. Per the germline V gene, CDR1 is SGHAT and CDR2 is FQNNGV. Trimming cost V 0 bases and J 2 bases, with 7 bases left between them. The CDR3 sequence: CASSLDVFNTEAFF. CDR3 bases read: TGTGCCAGCAGCTTAGATGTCTTCAACACTGAA.

CDR3 residues: CASSPLGMNTEAFF. Incomplete CDR3 DNA: TGTGCCAGCTCACCACTGGGCATGAACACTGAA. The chain uses TRBV18 and TRBJ1-1; D not resolved. The CDR3 end is not reached by the read, which stops 3 residues before it; the germline J gene fills it in. Trimming pared 1 base from V and 0 bases from J, leaving 6 bases between. The CDR3 covers 14 residues. In germline, CDR1 is KGHSH, CDR2 LQKENI.

This clone was detected many times. The read terminates 3 residues before the CDR3 end, so the remaining end is supplied by the germline J gene. V usage is TRBV5-1 and J usage is TRBJ2-3, with 13 bases fitting TRBD2. The CDR3 runs 16 residues. The germline V gene has CDR1 SGHRS and CDR2 YFSETQ. J lost 4 bases, V lost 3 bases, and 5 bases had no gene match. CDR3 DNA, as far as it was read: TGCGCCAGCAGCTCCGGACTAGCGGGAGATGCAGATACG. It encodes CASSSGLAGDADT. In full, the CDR3 is CASSSGLAGDADTQYF.

This clone showed up many times. The read terminates 3 residues before the CDR3 end, so the remaining end is supplied by the germline J gene. This chain links TRBV5-5 with TRBJ1-3; a possible D gene is TRBD1 (6 bases). From germline, CDR1 is SGHKS and CDR2 YYEKEE (reference sequence). The CDR3 has 14 amino acids. The CDR3 region is CASSSEGTTLPIYF. The CDR3 bases that were read are TGTGCCAGCAGCTCAGAGGGGACAACCCTTCCC.

This clone was observed at least ten times. The DNA ends 3 residues before the CDR3 does, and the rest of the CDR3 is filled in from the germline J gene. V is TRBV2 and J is TRBJ1-2; TRBD1 aligns across 9 bases. J gave up 4 bases and V 5 bases, and 5 bases lay outside the gene matches. Germline-derived CDR1 and CDR2 are SNHLY and FYNNEI. This CDR3 spans 14 amino acids. CDR3 residues: CASSRPGQGYGYTF. The covered CDR3 bases are TGTGCCAGCAGTCGACCGGGACAGGGCTATGGC. Variable domain in full (rest from reference TRBV2 and TRBJ1-2): EPEVTQTPSHQVTQMGQEVILRCVPISNHLYFYWYRQILGQKVEFLVSFYNNEISEKSEIFDDQFSVERPDGSNFTLKIRSTKLEDSAMYFCASSRPGQGYGYTFGSGTRLTVV.

A word on this clone: Sequencing ends 3 residues short of the CDR3 end; the germline J gene provides the rest. V is TRBV10-2 and J is TRBJ2-7; 8 bases match TRBD2. Trimming cost V 6 bases and J 6 bases; bases outside gene matches: 13. CDR1 is WSHSY, CDR2 SAAADI, per germline. This CDR3 region has 15 residues. The CDR3 DNA, read in part, is TGCGCCAGCAGCGACACCGGGACTAGTAGGCTCGAG. Translated: CASSDTGTSRLE. The complete CDR3 sequence is CASSDTGTSRLEQYF.

At least ten counts were recorded for this clone. The missing CDR3 end, 3 residues past where the read stops, is filled in from the germline J gene. The chain is built from TRBV18 and TRBJ2-2; tentatively, D is TRBD2 (6 bases). Germline assignment: CDR1 KGHSH and CDR2 LQKENI. V dropped 2 bases and J dropped 5 bases, with 9 bases sitting between them. The CDR3 runs 14 residues. The sequenced part of the CDR3 DNA is TGTGCCAGCTCACCATCGGGACTGACCGGGGAG. Encoded protein: CASSPSGLTGE. From start to end, the CDR3 is CASSPSGLTGELFF.

This clone was counted only a few times. The read ends 3 residues early relative to the CDR3; the germline J gene fills the gap. This chain links TRBV2 with TRBJ2-1; tentatively, D is TRBD2 (5 bases). This CDR3 is 14 amino acids long. Trimming took off 8 bases at V and 1 base at J, with 12 bases between the two ends. CDR1 SNHLY and CDR2 FYNNEI come from the germline V gene. Partial CDR3 DNA: TGTGCCAGCTTCTGGACTGTTTCCTACAATGAG. It specifies CASFWTVSYNE. The entire CDR3 sequence reads CASFWTVSYNEQFF.

This clone has a handful of counts. The observed sequence ends 3 residues before the CDR3 terminus, with the missing tail filled in from the germline J gene. This chain joins TRBV2 and TRBJ1-5; 7 bases match TRBD1. Germline CDR1 reads SNHLY; CDR2 reads FYNNEI. V lost 1 base and J lost 7; bases outside the gene matches: 7. The CDR3 totals 15 residues. The CDR3 spells CASSEDRTGYQPQHF. The DNA read from the CDR3 is TGTGCCAGCAGTGAAGATAGGACAGGATACCAGCCC. Full variable domain (outside the CDR3, taken from reference TRBV2 and TRBJ1-5): EPEVTQTPSHQVTQMGQEVILRCVPISNHLYFYWYRQILGQKVEFLVSFYNNEISEKSEIFDDQFSVERPDGSNFTLKIRSTKLEDSAMYFCASSEDRTGYQPQHFGDGTRLSIL.

This clone has ten or more counts. The read comes to an end 3 residues before the CDR3 does, leaving the germline J gene to fill in the end. The chain recombines TRBV20-1 with TRBJ2-1, with D tentatively TRBD2 (5 bases). Germline V gene lookup returns CDR1 DFQATT and CDR2 SNEGSKA (reference sequence). V was pared by 1 base and J by 0 bases, with 13 bases between. The CDR3 spans 16 residues. Incomplete CDR3 DNA: TGCAGTGCTAGAGGTTCCTTAGCGATCTCCTACAATGAG. Its translation is CSARGSLAISYNE. The full CDR3 sequence reads CSARGSLAISYNEQFF.

This clone has ten or more counts. The CDR3 extends 3 residues past the end of the read, so its final part is completed from the germline J gene. The rearrangement links TRBV5-1 to TRBJ2-7; 7 bases fit TRBD1. Trimming at V came to 0 bases and at J to 5 bases, leaving 5 bases not matched to a gene. CDR1 is SGHRS and CDR2 is YFSETQ in the germline V gene. The CDR3 consists of 14 residues. The sequenced part of the CDR3 DNA is TGCGCCAGCAGCTTGGACAGGGGAAGCCACGAG. Encoded protein: CASSLDRGSHE. The whole CDR3 reads CASSLDRGSHEQYF.

This clone was seen repeatedly, ten times or more. The observed sequence ends 3 residues before the CDR3 terminus, with the missing tail filled in from the germline J gene. The chain carries TRBV29-1 and TRBJ2-7, with TRBD1 identical over 10 bases. The germline gives CDR1 SQVTM, CDR2 ANQGSEA. The CDR3 is made up of 16 amino acids. The junction had 11 bases not matched to a gene; V was cut back by 4 bases and J by 2 bases. The part of the CDR3 DNA that was read is TGCAGCGTTGTCCTACCGGGACAGGGGAAGGCCTACGAG. Amino acids: CSVVLPGQGKAYE. In full, the CDR3 reads CSVVLPGQGKAYEQYF.

This clone was detected ten times or more. The read ends 3 residues before the CDR3 terminus; that terminus is restored from the germline J gene. V and J are TRBV7-3 and TRBJ1-1, with TRBD1 matching over 7 bases. CDR3 length: 13 residues. Germline CDR1 is SGHTA and CDR2 is FQGTGA. J lost 4 bases, V lost 6 bases, and 5 bases had no gene match. The CDR3 here is CASRIQGSTEAFF. The sequenced CDR3 bases are TGTGCCAGCAGAATACAGGGGAGCACTGAA.

This clone appeared a few times. The CDR3 loop is CASSLSGTGELFF. Incomplete CDR3 DNA: TGTGCCAGCAGCTTATCAGGCACCGGGGAG. The chain couples TRBV11-2 to TRBJ2-2, with no clear D. Read data end 3 residues before the CDR3 end; the end is taken from the germline J gene. The CDR3 runs to 13 residues. Germline lookup yields CDR1 SGHAT and CDR2 FQNNGV. Trimming took 2 bases from V and 4 from J, leaving 5 bases between them.